A single sample gave rise to the 17 T cell receptor beta chains below, sequenced in a study of T cells after yellow fever vaccination. TCRdb redid the calling of the 5' RACE reads with MiXCR, one entry per CDR3 protein. The sample holds 300,000 or so distinct CDR3 sequences; 13% are singletons and the top ten take about 0.54%. This sample comprised CD4+ T cells sorted from PBMCs, obtained 45 days after the yellow fever booster vaccination. These receptors were obtained from a young man who received the YFV17D yellow fever vaccine.

The chain has TRBV29-1 and TRBJ1-2; 9 positions agree with TRBD1. The CDR3 runs to 14 residues. Germline-derived CDR1 and CDR2 are SQVTM and ANQGSEA. V gave up 3 bases and J gave up 8 bases; unmatched junction bases: 10. CDR3 sequence (DNA): TGCAGCGTTGATAACAGGGGGCGCGCGGAAGGCTACACCTTC. This gives the protein CSVDNRGRAEGYTF.

V and J are TRBV19 and TRBJ2-1; D unresolved. The germline CDR1 and CDR2 sequences are LNHDA and SQIVND (reference sequence). The CDR3 contains 16 residues. The ends were cut back, 7 bases at V and 3 bases at J, with 19 bases in the middle. Here the CDR3 DNA reads TGTGCCAGTACTTTGCGCTCAGTCCCCCTCTACAATGAGCAGTTCTTC. Translation: CASTLRSVPLYNEQFF.

This clonotype was seen just once. The chain has TRBV14 and TRBJ2-1; possible D gene TRBD2, 5 bases. This CDR3 has 13 amino acids. CDR1 SGHDN and CDR2 FVKESK come from the germline V gene. V lost 1 base and J lost 10, with 11 bases in between. The CDR3 DNA reads TGTGCCAGCAGCCAAGTAATGGGAGCCGAGCAGTTCTTC. It is translated as CASSQVMGAEQFF.

This chain joins TRBV20-1 and TRBJ1-1; the D is unclear. CDR3 size: 13 residues. Trimming left V 2 bases short and J 2 bases short, with 9 bases between. Germline V gene data show CDR1 as DFQATT and CDR2 as SNEGSKA (reference sequence). CDR3 loop: CSARLGVNTEAFF. CDR3 nucleotides: TGCAGTGCTAGACTAGGTGTTAACACTGAAGCTTTCTTT.

This clonotype has a count of ten or more. This sequence joins TRBV27 and TRBJ2-1; D unclear. V was shortened by 0 bases and J by 6 bases, with 9 bases between the two germline ends. This CDR3 spans 14 amino acids. CDR1 and CDR2 (germline): MNHEY, SMNVEV (reference sequence). The CDR3 bases are TGTGCCAGCAGTTTATCGATTGGCACCAATGAGCAGTTCTTC. This translates into CASSLSIGTNEQFF.

There are many counts of this clonotype. The V call is TRBV20-1, the J call TRBJ2-7, with 9 bases matching TRBD1. Germline V lookup: CDR1 DFQATT, CDR2 SNEGSKA (reference sequence). V was pared by 6 bases and J by 6 bases, with 12 bases of the junction left unmatched. The CDR3 is 14 residues long. The CDR3 region is CSAAPGQGASEQYF. Here the CDR3 DNA reads TGCAGTGCCGCCCCGGGACAGGGAGCCTCCGAGCAGTACTTC.

There are a few counts of this clonotype. This chain joins TRBV27 and TRBJ1-5, with D perhaps matching TRBD1 (6 bases). CDR3 size: 14 residues. Germline loops: CDR1 MNHEY, CDR2 SMNVEV (reference sequence). With 5 bases removed from V and 2 bases from J, the gap between germline ends came to 10 bases. The CDR3 is CASSATGGNQPQHF. Written as DNA, the CDR3 is TGTGCCAGCAGTGCGACAGGAGGCAATCAGCCCCAGCATTTT.

This clonotype was seen ten or more times. V is TRBV29-1 and J is TRBJ2-5; the match to TRBD2 covers 7 bases. Unmatched junction bases numbered 5, after V lost 6 bases and J lost 4 bases. CDR3 size: 12 residues. Germline CDR1 and CDR2: SQVTM and ANQGSEA. CDR3 in DNA: TGCAGCGTGCTTACGGGGGGAGAGACCCAGTACTTC. Translating gives CSVLTGGETQYF.

This clonotype was detected only a few times. The rearrangement uses TRBV4-2 and TRBJ2-3, with D possibly TRBD2 on 6 matching bases. Germline V lookup: CDR1 LGHNA, CDR2 YNFKEQ. Trimming cost V 0 bases and J 1 base, with 17 bases left between them. The CDR3 runs 18 residues. This chain's CDR3 is CASSQEASSARGTDTQYF. DNA for the CDR3: TGTGCCAGCAGCCAAGAAGCCTCTAGCGCCCGGGGCACAGATACGCAGTATTTT.

The chain combines TRBV7-2 with TRBJ2-3; no clear D. From germline, CDR1 is SGHTA and CDR2 FQGNSA. This CDR3 has 15 amino acids. Trimming cost V 5 bases and J 0 bases, with 12 bases left between them. For the CDR3, the DNA is TGTGCCAGCAGCCAAACAAGAACTAGCACAGATACGCAGTATTTT. Its translation: CASSQTRTSTDTQYF. Using reference TRBV7-2 and TRBJ2-3 for the parts outside the CDR3, the full variable domain is GAGVSQSPSNKVTEKGKDVELRCDPISGHTALYWYRQSLGQGLEFLIYFQGNSAPDKSGLPSDRFSAERTGGSVSTLTIQRTQQEDSAVYLCASSQTRTSTDTQYFGPGTRLTVL.

This clonotype was detected only a few times. The rearrangement uses TRBV4-3 and TRBJ1-2; D gene ambiguous. Germline CDR1 LGHNA, CDR2 YSLEER. The CDR3 consists of 14 residues. Trimming took 4 bases from V and 3 from J, leaving 12 bases between them. The CDR3 DNA reads as TGCGCCAGCAGCCGCGATCCCAGCGACTATGGCTACACCTTC. Translation: CASSRDPSDYGYTF.

The gene calls are TRBV5-1 and TRBJ2-3, with 9 bases lining up with TRBD1. Germline lookup yields CDR1 SGHRS and CDR2 YFSETQ. V was clipped by 0 bases and J by 2 bases; unmatched bases: 4. The CDR3 totals 16 residues. The CDR3 coding sequence is TGCGCCAGCAGCTTGGACCGGACAGGGGCCACAGATACGCAGTATTTT. Translating gives CASSLDRTGATDTQYF.

The chain recombines TRBV20-1 with TRBJ2-7; 9 bases fit TRBD1. There are 13 residues in the CDR3. V gave up 7 bases and J gave up 3 bases; unmatched junction bases: 7. Per germline, CDR1 DFQATT and CDR2 SNEGSKA (reference sequence). CDR3 amino acids: CSVPGQGDYEQYF. CDR3 coding DNA: TGCAGTGTCCCGGGACAGGGCGACTACGAGCAGTACTTC.

This clonotype has just a few counts. The chain's CDR3 is CSARPAGGRDTQYF. The CDR3 region has the DNA TGCAGTGCTAGACCCGCGGGAGGGAGAGATACGCAGTATTTT. The chain links TRBV20-1 to TRBJ2-3; 9 bases are a match to TRBD2. The trim removed 2 bases at V and 5 bases at J, leaving 5 bases unmatched. Germline V gene sequence: CDR1 DFQATT, CDR2 SNEGSKA (reference sequence). The CDR3 is 14 amino acids.

Only a few counts were recorded for this clonotype. This sequence joins TRBV27 and TRBJ2-2, with 14 bases fitting TRBD2. V trimming: 1 base; J trimming: 2 bases; junction bases outside the gene matches: 6. From germline, CDR1 is MNHEY and CDR2 SMNVEV (reference sequence). The CDR3 totals 19 residues. In DNA, the CDR3 is TGTGCCAGCAGTTTATTACCGGGGACTAGCGGGAGCAACACCGGGGAGCTGTTTTTT. Translated, it gives CASSLLPGTSGSNTGELFF.

This clonotype was detected a few times. This sequence joins TRBV4-3 and TRBJ2-1, with 14 bases matching TRBD2. CDR3 length: 15 residues. Losses at the gene ends were 4 bases for V and 9 bases for J; bases not matched to a gene: 5. Germline assignment: CDR1 LGHNA and CDR2 YSLEER. DNA for the CDR3: TGCGCCAGCAGCCGGGGACTAGCGGGAGTCAGTGAGCAGTTCTTC. Translating gives CASSRGLAGVSEQFF.

This clonotype was seen more than once but under ten times. The chain employs TRBV27 and TRBJ2-5; D not certain. This CDR3 comprises 14 residues. Trimming took 5 bases from V and 4 from J, leaving 14 bases between them. Germline V gives CDR1 MNHEY, CDR2 SMNVEV (reference sequence). The CDR3 spells CASSLPRTGETQYF. CDR3 nucleotide sequence: TGTGCCAGCAGTCTACCAAGGACCGGAGAGACCCAGTACTTC.